Here is one T cell receptor (beta chain) with its context. Antigen specificity is unknown. A much larger clone lies one base from this, so it may be a read error. These data belong to a study of tumor and adjacent non-tumor tissue in lung cancer. At the level of the study: Histology: about a dozen adenocarcinoma, 2 squamous cell carcinoma, 1 small cell lung cancer. Study results and caveats: Normal lung showed higher cumulative top 100 clone frequency than tumor. Compared with tumor, normal lung showed significantly lower TCR diversity.

This CDR3 spans 13 amino acids. Deletions cut 6 bases from V and 5 bases from J, with 17 bases between. Germline CDR1 and CDR2: DFQATT and SNEGSKA (reference sequence). Three rounds of nested PCR, following a modified ARM-PCR protocol, produced the TCRbeta library. TCRdb recomputed calls from the multiplex PCR reads with MiXCR, one row per CDR3 protein. The table lists fewer than 120,000 distinct CDR3 sequences, over 70% of them singletons. The template was RNA from unsorted bulk tissue. Donors were chemotherapy-naive, newly diagnosed lung cancer surgical patients in China, August–late 2014. Source material: lung tumor tissue. V and J are TRBV20-1 and TRBJ2-7, with D possibly TRBD2 on 5 matching bases. The clonotype originates from a man in his 70s with non-small cell lung cancer. CDR3 sequence (DNA): TGCAGTGCAACCAGGAGGCTGATTCACGAGCAGTACTTC. Its protein product is CSATRRLIHEQYF.